The 14 T cell receptor beta chains in this list originate from one sample, sequenced in a study of CD8 T cells in ankylosing spondylitis. Findings of the study overall: Characteristic, it appeared, of ankylosing spondylitis blood was a TCR beta motif of several highly homologous variants.

Their antigens remain unidentified. TCRdb fed the 5' RACE reads into MiXCR, producing one record per CDR3 protein. The sample shows 750,000 to 850,000 distinct CDR3 sequences, 12% of them seen only once. The sample consisted of blood, either unsorted or a sorted T cell fraction (not recorded which). Receptors originate from a male donor with ankylosing spondylitis.

The J gene is TRBJ2-1, the V gene TRBV5-1; D remains ambiguous. The CDR3 runs 17 residues. V was trimmed by 3 bases and J by 1 base, leaving 17 bases between them. CDR1 and CDR2 from the germline V gene are SGHRS and YFSETQ. The CDR3: CASSSTVGQSSYNEQFF. The CDR3 DNA is TGCGCCAGCAGCTCAACAGTTGGCCAGTCATCCTACAATGAGCAGTTCTTC.

This clonotype has a handful of counts. V is TRBV12-3 or TRBV12-4 and J is TRBJ2-7, with 9 nucleotides matching TRBD1. The CDR3 spans 14 residues. The V and J ends lost 6 bases and 2 bases, in that order; junction bases with no gene match: 5. The CDR3 protein is CASRRQGVTYEQYF. The CDR3 DNA follows: TGTGCCAGCAGACGACAGGGGGTTACCTACGAGCAGTACTTC.

This clonotype was detected a few times. CDR3 DNA sequence: TGCGCCAGCAGCTTCTGGACTAGCGGGATCAATGAGCAGTTCTTC. It specifies CASSFWTSGINEQFF. The J gene is TRBJ2-1, the V gene TRBV5-1, with TRBD2 identical over 12 bases. The CDR3 has 15 residues. The V gene end was trimmed by 2 bases and the J gene end by 6 bases; junction bases not matched to a gene: 3. Germline CDR1 SGHRS, CDR2 YFSETQ.

This clonotype was seen many times. The rearrangement uses TRBV20-1 and TRBJ2-5; D gene unclear. This CDR3 region has 13 residues. CDR1 DFQATT and CDR2 SNEGSKA come from the germline V gene (reference sequence). The ends were cut back, 3 bases at V and 1 base at J, with 9 bases in the middle. For the CDR3, the DNA is TGCAGTGCTAGTAGTGGACCCCAAGAGACCCAGTACTTC. Translating gives CSASSGPQETQYF.

This clonotype was found a few times. The CDR3 sequence is CASSPRGYPYYGYTF. CDR3 DNA: TGTGCCAGCAGCCCAAGAGGGTACCCTTACTATGGCTACACCTTC. The V call is TRBV7-2, the J call TRBJ1-2, with D unresolved. CDR1 SGHTA and CDR2 FQGNSA come from the germline V gene. The CDR3 is 15 amino acids. The V end lost 5 bases, the J end lost 3 bases, and 16 bases lay between the germline ends.

The chain carries TRBV6-5 and TRBJ2-3; 10 bases align to TRBD2. From germline, CDR1 is MNHEY and CDR2 SVGAGI. The CDR3 totals 15 residues. V was clipped by 2 bases and J by 7 bases; unmatched bases: 6. The CDR3 region is CASSYQREGWNTQYF. The DNA for the CDR3 is TGTGCCAGCAGTTACCAGCGGGAGGGGTGGAATACGCAGTATTTT.

The CDR3 sequence: CASSLGQTYTGELFF. As DNA, the CDR3 is TGTGCCAGCAGCTTGGGACAGACCTACACCGGGGAGCTGTTTTTT. The chain employs TRBV5-6 and TRBJ2-2, with D possibly TRBD1 on 5 matching bases. Between the trimmed V and J ends, which lost 0 bases and 3 bases, there was a span of 9 bases. Germline V gene data show CDR1 as SGHDT and CDR2 as YYEEEE. The CDR3 has 15 amino acids.

This clonotype was found a few times. V and J are TRBV28 and TRBJ2-1; D is possibly TRBD2 (6 bases). This CDR3 comprises 15 residues. Germline lookup yields CDR1 MDHEN and CDR2 SYDVKM. Trimming removed 7 bases from V and 8 bases from J, with 21 bases in between. CDR3 residues: CASTRLVPWGDEQFF. The CDR3 DNA reads as TGTGCCAGCACCCGCTTGGTCCCCTGGGGGGATGAGCAGTTCTTC.

This clonotype was found many times. The chain uses TRBV5-6 and TRBJ2-1; D ambiguous. Per the germline V gene, CDR1 is SGHDT and CDR2 is YYEEEE. Trimming removed 2 bases at V and 6 bases at J, with 6 bases between. The CDR3 has 12 amino acids. CDR3 coding DNA: TGTGCCAGCAGCTTCAGTCGCAATGAGCAGTTCTTC. It codes for CASSFSRNEQFF. The variable domain in full, completed from reference TRBV5-6 and TRBJ2-1, reads DAGVTQSPTHLIKTRGQQVTLRCSPKSGHDTVSWYQQALGQGPQFIFQYYEEEERQRGNFPDRFSGHQFPNYSSELNVNALLLGDSALYLCASSFSRNEQFFGPGTRLTVL.

This clonotype has more than one count but fewer than ten. The V and J genes are TRBV30 and TRBJ1-1, with 12 bases identical to TRBD1. The CDR3 spans 14 residues. Germline trimming cut 0 bases from V and 11 bases from J; bases unmatched to any gene: 7. Per germline, CDR1 GTSNPN and CDR2 SVGIG (reference sequence). Here the CDR3 reads CAWSVGTGGAWAFF. CDR3 coding DNA: TGTGCCTGGAGTGTTGGGACAGGGGGCGCGTGGGCTTTCTTT. Together with reference TRBV30 and TRBJ1-1, the CDR3 gives the full variable domain: SQTIHQWPATLVQPVGSPLSLECTVEGTSNPNLYWYRQAAGRGLQLLFYSVGIGQISSEVPQNLSASRPQDRQFILSSKKLLLSDSGFYLCAWSVGTGGAWAFFGQGTRLTVV.

The chain combines TRBV7-6 with TRBJ2-1, with TRBD2 as a possible D gene (6 bases). The CDR3 spans 15 residues. The germline V and J ends were trimmed by 2 bases and 5 bases, with 13 bases remaining between them. The germline V gene has CDR1 SGHVS and CDR2 FNYEAQ. The CDR3 protein is CASSLTRRGNNEQFF. Here the CDR3 DNA reads TGTGCCAGCAGCTTAACGCGGAGGGGAAACAATGAGCAGTTCTTC.

This clonotype appeared a few times. V usage is TRBV7-3 and J usage is TRBJ1-1; D perhaps matches TRBD1 (6 bases). Trimming left V 5 bases short and J 4 bases short, with 14 bases between. This CDR3 has 14 residues. The germline V gene encodes CDR1 SGHTA and CDR2 FQGTGA. The CDR3 DNA reads as TGTGCCAGCAGCCCATCGGAGGGGGTCACTGAAGCTTTCTTT. Translating it yields CASSPSEGVTEAFF. Filled out from reference TRBV7-3 and TRBJ1-1, the complete variable domain reads GAGVSQTPSNKVTEKGKYVELRCDPISGHTALYWYRQSLGQGPEFLIYFQGTGAADDSGLPNDRFFAVRPEGSVSTLKIQRTERGDSAVYLCASSPSEGVTEAFFGQGTRLTVV.

This chain connects TRBV7-2 to TRBJ1-1; 8 bases line up with TRBD1. V gave up 5 bases and J gave up 3 bases; unmatched junction bases: 5. The germline gives CDR1 SGHTA, CDR2 FQGNSA. The CDR3 is 14 residues long. DNA for the CDR3: TGTGCCAGCAGCAGCCAGGGGGCGTACACTGAAGCTTTCTTT. Translation: CASSSQGAYTEAFF.

This clonotype occurred a few times. The chain carries TRBV11-3 and TRBJ2-2; weak D call: TRBD1 (5 bases). The CDR3 extends over 17 amino acids. Per the germline V gene, CDR1 is SGHNT and CDR2 is YENEEA. Deletions cut 0 bases from V and 4 bases from J, with 15 bases between. CDR3 DNA sequence: TGTGCCAGCAGCTTAGATTTCCCTATTAGGGGCACCGGGGAGCTGTTTTTT. Encoded protein: CASSLDFPIRGTGELFF.